One sample yielded the 2 T cell receptor beta chains listed below, sequenced in a study of cytomegalovirus exposure and HLA in healthy donors. A multiplex PCR was run with 60 Vbeta primers and 13 Jbeta primers. Profiled with immunoSEQ multiplex PCR; TCRdb holds only in-frame clones, not every one. There are more than 90,000 clones in the sample; approximately 70% occur only once, and roughly 8.4% lies in the top ten. Sequencing was done on a sample of PBMCs. These receptors all come from a man younger than 40 in good health and CMV-seropositive.

The V and J genes are TRBV4-3 and TRBJ1-2, with a weak D call TRBD1 (6 bases). The V and J ends lost 2 bases and 5 bases respectively, with 15 bases between them. The CDR3 has 15 residues. The germline CDR1 and CDR2 sequences are LGHNA and YSLEER. The CDR3: CASSQRGASRYGYTF. CDR3 sequence (DNA): TGCGCCAGCAGCCAACGGGGGGCCTCGAGATATGGCTACACCTTC.

This clone has only one observation. V usage is TRBV30 and J usage is TRBJ2-7, with TRBD1 as a possible D gene (6 bases). The CDR3 covers 12 residues. Deletions cut 8 bases from V and 0 bases from J, with 11 bases between. Looked up from germline, CDR1 is GTSNPN and CDR2 is SVGIG (reference sequence). In DNA, the CDR3 is TGTGCCAGTAGGACAGCCTCCTACGAGCAGTACTTC. It codes for CASRTASYEQYF.